These T cell receptor beta chains were read from a single sample in a study of T cells after yellow fever vaccination. TCRdb redid the calling of the 5' RACE reads with MiXCR, one entry per CDR3 protein. The sample shows about 140,000 distinct CDR3 sequences, 7% to 9% of them seen only once. The sample was CD4+ T cells sorted from PBMCs, taken 5 days after the yellow fever booster vaccination. The receptor set was obtained from a man under 40 who received the YFV17D yellow fever vaccine. Each CDR3 is given with its conserved first and last residue. The D gene is left open where the match is weak. Expanded clones are given a class, and other clones once, few, many or no size at all.

D,J,V,size,DNA,CDR3
TRBD2,TRBJ2-1,TRBV4-2,many,TGTGCCAGCAGCCGACTCTTAGCGGGAGATTCTGAGCAGTTCTTC,CASSRLLAGDSEQFF
.,TRBJ2-2,TRBV29-1,many,TGCAGCGTTAGAGGGGCCGGCTTGGGGGAGCTGTTTTTT,CSVRGAGLGELFF
.,TRBJ2-5,TRBV7-2,many,TGTGCCAGCAGCTTCTTCGGAGCCAGTCAAGAGACCCAGTACTTC,CASSFFGASQETQYF
TRBD2,TRBJ2-1,TRBV5-6,.,TGTGCCAGCAGCTTGTTGGGAGGGAATGAGCAGTTCTTC,CASSLLGGNEQFF
TRBD1,TRBJ2-1,TRBV20-1,many,TGCAGTGCTAGAAGAGACAGGGGTCTCCTTAGCTCCTACAATGAGCAGTTCTTC,CSARRDRGLLSSYNEQFF
TRBD2,TRBJ2-2,TRBV6-2/TRBV6-3,many,TGTGCCAGCAGTTATCCCAGCGGGAGACCCACCGGGGAGCTGTTTTTT,CASSYPSGRPTGELFF
.,TRBJ2-5,TRBV29-1,many,TGCAGCGTTCAAGGGGGGCACAAAGAGACCCAGTACTTC,CSVQGGHKETQYF
.,TRBJ2-7,TRBV7-2,many,TGTGCCAGCAGCTCGACTCAGGGCTACGAGCAGTACTTC,CASSSTQGYEQYF
.,TRBJ2-7,TRBV20-1,many,TGCAGTGCTAGCGCCAGTACCTACGAGCAGTACTTC,CSASASTYEQYF
.,TRBJ2-7,TRBV24-1,many,TGTGCCACCAGTGATTTCGGGGACATGAAACCCTACGAGCAGTACTTC,CATSDFGDMKPYEQYF
TRBD2,TRBJ2-2,TRBV7-2,many,TGTGCCAGCAGCCGAGGGCCGGGAGGAGTGAACACCGGGGAGCTGTTTTTT,CASSRGPGGVNTGELFF
TRBD1,TRBJ2-5,TRBV18,few,TGTGCCAGCTCACCCGTGACAGGGCCGGGGGAGACCCAGTACTTC,CASSPVTGPGETQYF